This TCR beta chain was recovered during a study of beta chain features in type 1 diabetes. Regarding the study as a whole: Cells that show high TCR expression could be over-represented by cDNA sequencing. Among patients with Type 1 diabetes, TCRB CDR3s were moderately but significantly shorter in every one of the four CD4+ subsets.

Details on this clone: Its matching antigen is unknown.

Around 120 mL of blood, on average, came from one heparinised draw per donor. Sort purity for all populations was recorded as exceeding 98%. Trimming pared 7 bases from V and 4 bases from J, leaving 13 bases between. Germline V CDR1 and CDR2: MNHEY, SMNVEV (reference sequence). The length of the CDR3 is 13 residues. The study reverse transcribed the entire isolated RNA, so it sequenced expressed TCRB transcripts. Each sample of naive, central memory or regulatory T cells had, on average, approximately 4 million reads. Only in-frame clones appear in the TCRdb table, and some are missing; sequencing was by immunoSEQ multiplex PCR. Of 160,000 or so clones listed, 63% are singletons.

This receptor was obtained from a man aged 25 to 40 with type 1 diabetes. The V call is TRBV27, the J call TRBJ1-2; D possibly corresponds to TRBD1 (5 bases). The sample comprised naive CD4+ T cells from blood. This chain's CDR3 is CASTPDTRYGYTF. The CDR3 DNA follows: TGTGCCAGCACCCCGGACACCCGCTATGGCTACACCTTC.